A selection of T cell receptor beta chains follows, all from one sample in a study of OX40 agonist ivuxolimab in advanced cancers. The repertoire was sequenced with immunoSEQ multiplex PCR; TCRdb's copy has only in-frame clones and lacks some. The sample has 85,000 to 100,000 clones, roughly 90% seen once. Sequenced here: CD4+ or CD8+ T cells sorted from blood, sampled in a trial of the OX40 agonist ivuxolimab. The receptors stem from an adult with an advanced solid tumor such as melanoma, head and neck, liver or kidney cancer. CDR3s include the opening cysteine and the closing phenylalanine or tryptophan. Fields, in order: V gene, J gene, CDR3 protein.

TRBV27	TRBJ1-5	CASRMGTENQPQHF
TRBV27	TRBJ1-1	CASSPQGRNTEAFF
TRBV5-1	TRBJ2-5	CASSPGGGGPQETQYF
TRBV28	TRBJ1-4	CASSPNEKLFF
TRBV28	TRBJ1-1	CASKGGAPTEAFF
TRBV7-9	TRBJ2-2	CASSLVPTGELFF
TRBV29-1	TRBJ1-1	CSVGQKNTEAFF
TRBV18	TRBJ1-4	CASSFAGEEKLFF
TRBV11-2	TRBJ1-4	CASSKRTTNEKLFF
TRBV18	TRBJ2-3	CASSPEADTQYF
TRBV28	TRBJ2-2	CASSPLGSTGELFF
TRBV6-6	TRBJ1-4	CASSQNRGQDEKLFF
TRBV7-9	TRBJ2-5	CASSLMGITETQYF
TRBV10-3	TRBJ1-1	CAISDLRDRTDSTEAFF
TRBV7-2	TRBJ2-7	CASSLNPSSYEQYF
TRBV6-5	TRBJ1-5	CASSRNRGDQPQHF
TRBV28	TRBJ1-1	CASSSGQGNTEAFF
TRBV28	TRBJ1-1	CASSLGGGNTEAFF
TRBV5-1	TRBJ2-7	CASSSGTTEQYF
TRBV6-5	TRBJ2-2	CASKQGATGELFF
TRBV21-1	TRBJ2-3	CASSKAGTSEDTQYF
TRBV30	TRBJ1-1	CAWSSSPTEAFF
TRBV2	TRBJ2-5	CASSEFSNQETQYF
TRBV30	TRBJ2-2	CAWRRFSVTGELFF
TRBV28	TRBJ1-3	CASTRIREFRNTIYF
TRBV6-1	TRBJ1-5	CASSESGGHDQPQHF
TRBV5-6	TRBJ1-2	CASSFNRVDGYTF
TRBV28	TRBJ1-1	CASSTPGQGAATEAFF
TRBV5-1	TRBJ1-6	CASSWEGSNSPLHF